A single T cell receptor (beta chain) is shown here with its context. This sample is drawn from a study of blood T cell repertoires in COVID-19. Study-wide background: Samples representing acute and convalescent COVID-19 were sourced from the United States, Italy and Spain. PBMCs, B-cell-depleted T cells, or T cells provided the cDNA or gDNA that made up the material.

Under the authors' procedure: Reference gene primer amplification in the assay estimated nucleated cell counts. Measured with immunoSEQ multiplex PCR; TCRdb has only the in-frame clones, and not every one. V, J and clone size were drawn from that table, and D and trimming were deduced from the DNA. Seen here are some 250,000 clones, around 88% observed once, and the top ten hold 3% to 3.5%. V dropped 0 bases and J dropped 4 bases, with 10 bases sitting between them. CDR3 length: 14 residues. Germline V gene data show CDR1 as SGHRS and CDR2 as YFSETQ. The receptor was isolated from a woman aged 30 to 39 who had recovered from COVID-19. Material for sequencing was peripheral blood. The V call is TRBV5-1, the J call TRBJ1-1; D may be TRBD1 (6 bases). CDR3 region: CASSLDRVSTEAFF. The CDR3 DNA reads as TGCGCCAGCAGCTTGGACAGGGTGAGCACTGAAGCTTTCTTT.